What follows is one TCR beta chain and its context. Its cognate antigen is unknown. Its ends do not fully match the called genes, so a read error is possible. PCR primers comprised 60 Vbeta and 13 Jbeta primers. Profiling relied on immunoSEQ multiplex PCR, and the TCRdb table lists in-frame clones only, not all of them. The clone table shows approximately 70,000 clones, with the ten largest holding roughly 5%. The data stem from a study of cytomegalovirus exposure and HLA in healthy donors. For the study at large: An earlier analysis identified 120 million or so unique TCR beta sequences in about 200 million T cells. Findings of the study overall: Reportedly, HLA-A and HLA-B alleles of most subjects were accurately predicted from TCR beta. Some segments of the V type, notably TRBV6-2 and TRBV6-3, were excluded as indistinguishable. Among donors in an Asian-associated ancestry cluster, a later analysis reportedly found fewer N-insertions than the roughly 700-donor mean.

This CDR3 contains 12 residues. Germline V gene sequence: CDR1 SGHVS, CDR2 FNYEAQ. The TCR originated in a woman aged 40 to 50 in good health and CMV-seropositive. The sequencing input was PBMCs. V gene TRBV7-6 combines with J gene TRBJ2-7; TRBD2 is a possible D gene (6 bases). CDR3 coding DNA: TGTGCCGGCAGCTTAGACGGGAGCGAGCAGTACTTC. Translated: CAGSLDGSEQYF.